Listed below are T cell receptor beta chains from one sample, sequenced in a study of blood T cell repertoires in COVID-19. Produced via immunoSEQ multiplex PCR; TCRdb's table is partial and in-frame only. The table includes approximately 110,000 clones, 75% to 90% detected once. The specimen sequenced was peripheral blood. The receptors were gathered from a human donor in a cohort sampled during active COVID-19. CDR3s include the opening cysteine and the closing phenylalanine or tryptophan. A D gene is named only where the DNA matches it firmly. Size is omitted from some rows. Given values are once, few, many or a class for expanded clones.

TRBJ1-1 TRBV5-1 NA NA CASSLGDKMNTEAFF TGCGCCAGCAGCTTGGGGGACAAGATGAACACTGAAGCTTTCTTT
TRBJ2-1 TRBV24-1 TRBD1 NA CATSGDRGNEQFF TGTGCCACCAGTGGGGACAGGGGGAATGAGCAGTTCTTC
TRBJ2-7 TRBV28 TRBD1 NA CASSSQTGGSYEQYF TGTGCCAGCAGTTCACAGACAGGGGGCTCGTACGAGCAGTACTTC
TRBJ1-6 TRBV15 TRBD1 once CATSRGGTGLSPLHF TGTGCCACCAGCAGAGGGGGGACAGGGCTTTCACCCCTCCACTTT
TRBJ2-5 TRBV5-6 NA NA CASSRGAEETQYF TGTGCCAGCAGTCGGGGGGCGGAGGAGACCCAGTACTTC
TRBJ1-2 TRBV28 TRBD1 NA CASSLLGTTGGEGYTF TGTGCCAGCAGTTTATTGGGAACGACAGGGGGAGAGGGCTACACCTTC
TRBJ2-3 TRBV9 NA NA CASSVGPVATDTQYF TGTGCCAGCAGCGTAGGCCCGGTCGCCACAGATACGCAGTATTTT
TRBJ1-1 TRBV12-3/TRBV12-4 TRBD1 NA CASATGAHTEAFF TGTGCCAGCGCGACAGGGGCCCACACTGAAGCTTTCTTT
TRBJ2-5 TRBV13 NA once CASSLRAETQYF TGTGCCAGCAGCTTAAGAGCGGAGACCCAGTACTTC
TRBJ1-5 TRBV6-2/TRBV6-3 NA NA CASSYGGLWDNQPQHF TGTGCCAGCAGTTACGGAGGCCTATGGGACAATCAGCCCCAGCATTTT
TRBJ2-7 TRBV19 TRBD1 once CASSRGQAAYEQYF TGTGCCAGTAGTAGAGGACAGGCGGCCTACGAGCAGTACTTC
TRBJ1-2 TRBV27 TRBD1 NA CASSLTGRNYGYTF TGTGCCAGCAGTCTGACAGGGAGGAACTATGGCTACACCTTC
TRBJ1-5 TRBV3-1/TRBV3-2 NA NA CASSLHPGGNQPQHF TGTGCCAGCAGTCTACACCCTGGGGGGAATCAGCCCCAGCATTTT
TRBJ1-2 TRBV4-1 NA NA CASSQWMTEIYGYTF TGCGCCAGCAGCCAATGGATGACGGAGATATATGGCTACACCTTC
TRBJ1-5 TRBV5-8 TRBD1 NA CASSSGQGGVSNQPQHF TGTGCCAGCAGCTCCGGACAGGGAGGTGTTAGCAATCAGCCCCAGCATTTT
TRBJ1-1 TRBV19 NA NA CASSTGLLNTEAFF TGTGCCAGTAGTACGGGACTCCTGAACACTGAAGCTTTCTTT
TRBJ2-7 TRBV6-6 NA NA CASRDRREIYEQYF TGTGCCAGCAGGGATCGTCGGGAGATCTACGAGCAGTACTTC
TRBJ2-1 TRBV28 TRBD2 few CASGKIRREAVF TGTGCCAGCGGGAAGATTCGGCGGGAGGCGGTCTTC
TRBJ1-1 TRBV9 NA NA CASSPRQSPATEAFF TGTGCCAGCAGCCCCCGACAGTCCCCAGCCACTGAAGCTTTCTTT
TRBJ2-5 TRBV3-1/TRBV3-2 TRBD1 NA CASTVGGPMGETQYF TGTGCCAGCACCGTAGGGGGCCCGATGGGAGAGACCCAGTACTTC
TRBJ2-1 TRBV5-5 NA NA CASSLAAGYLDEQFF TGTGCCAGCAGCTTGGCGGCAGGGTATTTGGATGAGCAGTTCTTC
TRBJ2-7 TRBV4-2 NA NA CASSQDGARRTYEQYF TGTGCCAGCAGCCAAGATGGGGCTAGGCGAACCTACGAGCAGTACTTC
TRBJ1-4 TRBV12-5 TRBD1 NA CASGLVKWDRGFTNEKLFF TGTGCTAGTGGTTTGGTAAAGTGGGACAGGGGATTCACTAATGAAAAACTGTTTTTT
TRBJ2-7 TRBV6-4 TRBD2 NA CASITTSGGGYEQYF TGTGCCAGCATTACGACTAGCGGGGGGGGCTACGAGCAGTACTTC
TRBJ1-6 TRBV2 NA NA CASRVPGSPLHF TGTGCCAGCAGGGTTCCGGGTTCACCCCTCCACTTT
TRBJ1-4 TRBV9 NA NA CASSARWANEKLFF TGTGCCAGCAGCGCCAGGTGGGCTAATGAAAAACTGTTTTTT